What follows are 15 T cell receptor beta chains derived from one specimen sequenced in a study of blood T cell repertoires in COVID-19. Sequenced by immunoSEQ multiplex PCR; TCRdb stores in-frame clones only, minus some. The sample has hundreds of thousands of clones, 88% seen once. The sample was PBMCs or T cells enriched from blood (not recorded which). The receptors shown here come from a woman aged 50 to 60 who had recovered from COVID-19.

The chain is built from TRBV4-2 and TRBJ1-4; D uncertain. This CDR3 has 14 amino acids. CDR1 is LGHNA, CDR2 YNFKEQ, per germline. V was trimmed by 0 bases and J by 5 bases, leaving 7 bases between them. CDR3 residues: CASSQDLGNEKLFF. The CDR3 DNA sequence: TGTGCCAGCAGCCAAGACCTAGGAAATGAAAAACTGTTTTTT.

This chain joins TRBV4-3 and TRBJ2-3, with 7 bases matching TRBD2. The CDR3 contains 17 residues. Germline CDR1 LGHNA, CDR2 YSLEER. With V trimmed by 0 bases and J by 0 bases, 6 bases remained unmatched. CDR3 nucleotides: TGCGCCAGCAGCCAAGAGGCTAGCGGAGGGAGCACAGATACGCAGTATTTT. Translation: CASSQEASGGSTDTQYF.

This chain links TRBV14 with TRBJ2-3; 14 bases are shared with TRBD2. This CDR3 has 16 amino acids. Trimming took 5 bases from V and 3 from J; bases not matched to a gene: 4. Germline values: CDR1 SGHDN, CDR2 FVKESK. In nucleotides, the CDR3 is TGTGCCAGCAGCTCGGGACTAGCGGGAGTTACAGATACGCAGTATTTT. Translated, it gives CASSSGLAGVTDTQYF.

The rearrangement links TRBV6-5 to TRBJ2-1; TRBD1 aligns across 7 bases. CDR3 length: 14 residues. Germline loops: CDR1 MNHEY, CDR2 SVGAGI. J lost 3 bases, V lost 10 bases, and 9 bases had no gene match. The CDR3 DNA sequence: TGTGCCACAAGAACAGGGGACGACTACAATGAGCAGTTCTTC. Protein product: CATRTGDDYNEQFF.

The rearrangement joins TRBV19 to TRBJ1-1; 7 bases fit TRBD1. The germline gives CDR1 LNHDA, CDR2 SQIVND (reference sequence). The CDR3 extends over 14 amino acids. After removal of 5 bases from V and 4 bases from J, the junction contained 7 bases not matched to a gene. The CDR3 DNA is TGTGCCAGTAGTGCAGGGGGAAGGGGCACTGAAGCTTTCTTT. Translation: CASSAGGRGTEAFF.

The chain is built from TRBV24-1 and TRBJ2-1; 13 nucleotides align to TRBD2. This CDR3 has 16 amino acids. Germline assignment: CDR1 KGHDR and CDR2 SFDVKD. After removal of 2 bases from V and 8 bases from J, the junction contained 5 bases not matched to a gene. CDR3 region: CATSDYGTSGTDEQFF. For the CDR3, the DNA is TGTGCCACCAGTGATTACGGGACTAGCGGGACCGATGAGCAGTTCTTC.

The chain is built from TRBV5-1 and TRBJ2-3; D possibly corresponds to TRBD1 (5 bases). With 4 bases removed from V and 5 bases from J, the gap between germline ends came to 11 bases. The germline gives CDR1 SGHRS, CDR2 YFSETQ. This CDR3 region has 13 residues. The CDR3 DNA is TGCGCCAGCAGCATAGATCAGGGAGATACGCAGTATTTT. This gives the protein CASSIDQGDTQYF.

The rearrangement uses TRBV6-5 and TRBJ1-2, with D possibly being TRBD1 (6 bases). The CDR3 sequence is 13 residues long. Germline lookup yields CDR1 MNHEY and CDR2 SVGAGI. Trimming took off 5 bases at V and 2 bases at J, with 9 bases between the two ends. The CDR3 loop reads CASSRTGNYGYTF. CDR3 coding DNA: TGTGCCAGCAGTAGAACAGGGAACTATGGCTACACCTTC.

The V and J genes are TRBV6-2 or TRBV6-3 and TRBJ2-3; D might be TRBD1 or TRBD2, each matching 6 bases. Germline V CDR1 and CDR2: MNHEY, SVGEGT. The CDR3 length is 14 residues. V was trimmed by 6 bases and J by 0 bases, leaving 10 bases between them. The CDR3 sequence: CASSRGPSTDTQYF. The DNA of the CDR3 is TGTGCCAGCAGCCGGGGGCCCAGCACAGATACGCAGTATTTT.

This rearrangement joins TRBV3-1 (or the pseudogene TRBV3-2) to TRBJ2-4; 7 bases are shared with TRBD2. The CDR3 consists of 16 residues. Germline values: CDR1 LGHDT, CDR2 YNNKEL (reference sequence). The ends lost 0 bases at V and 0 bases at J; junction bases unmatched: 2. DNA for the CDR3: TGTGCCAGCAGCCAAGACCCTAGCGGAGCCAAAAACATTCAGTACTTC. Amino acids: CASSQDPSGAKNIQYF.

This clone was observed a single time. The rearrangement joins TRBV5-1 to TRBJ2-6; D possibly corresponds to TRBD2 (6 bases). Germline CDR1 reads SGHRS; CDR2 reads YFSETQ. The V end was cut by 4 bases, the J end by 4 bases, with 21 bases between. The CDR3 is 18 amino acids. The CDR3, as DNA: TGCGCCAGCAGCCAGGCGGGGTCGGTGGTAGCGGGGGCCAACGTCCTGACTTTC. Amino acids: CASSQAGSVVAGANVLTF.

The V gene is TRBV24-1, the J gene TRBJ1-2; D gene unclear. Trimming removed 4 bases from V and 4 bases from J, with 6 bases in between. CDR1 KGHDR and CDR2 SFDVKD come from the germline V gene. The CDR3 has 12 residues. CDR3: CATSDSLYGYTF. CDR3 DNA sequence: TGTGCCACCAGTGACTCCCTCTATGGCTACACCTTC.

This clone was seen just once. The V and J genes are TRBV6-4 and TRBJ1-4; no clear D gene. The germline gives CDR1 MRHNA, CDR2 SNTAGT. Trimming removed 6 bases at V and 0 bases at J, with 8 bases between. The length of the CDR3 is 14 residues. The CDR3 spells CASRRSSTNEKLFF. CDR3 nucleotides: TGTGCCAGCAGGAGATCCTCAACTAATGAAAAACTGTTTTTT.

This chain joins TRBV9 and TRBJ2-5; maybe TRBD1 (5 bases). In germline, CDR1 is SGDLS, CDR2 YYNGEE. The length of the CDR3 is 15 residues. Trimming left V 0 bases short and J 1 base short, with 10 bases between. As DNA, the CDR3 is TGTGCCAGCAGCGTAGCAATGGGGCTCCAAGAGACCCAGTACTTC. It yields the protein CASSVAMGLQETQYF.

CDR3 loop: CSVVTGGAFYGYTF. The DNA for the CDR3 is TGCAGCGTCGTGACAGGGGGCGCCTTCTATGGCTACACCTTC. This chain links TRBV29-1 with TRBJ1-2, with TRBD1 identical over 10 bases. Germline V gene data show CDR1 as SQVTM and CDR2 as ANQGSEA. The V and J ends lost 6 bases and 4 bases, in that order; junction bases with no gene match: 8. CDR3 length equals 14 residues.